This T cell receptor (beta chain) derives from a study of persistence of HIV-infected CD4 T cells (dated by TCRdb to between 2020 and 2021). Notes on the research overall: The study isolated CMV- and HIV-1 Gag-responding CD4+ T cells from ART-treated individuals to examine antigen-driven clonal expansion of HIV-1-infected cells. Participants had been on suppressive ART for a median of around eight years. Cross-participant TCR cluster analysis included about eight participants for CMV and 6 or 7 participants for Gag. The clonality of all cells in each sorted population was assessed by TCRbeta sequencing, whereas the clonality of infected cells was assessed by proviral sequencing. Peripheral blood samples of up to roughly 180 mL were collected at multiple time points, except for a couple of participants, who underwent leukapheresis at a single time point. Beyond this particular receptor, the publication reports: Restriction of bulk TCR analyses to the rare CMV-responding cells that actually carried HIV-1 proviruses was not possible. Degenerate expanded CDR3beta sequences were enriched in antigen-responding cells, suggesting convergent selection of CD4+ responses to CMV and Gag. Significantly lower TCRbeta richness was observed in CMV- and Gag-responding cells than in anti-CD3/anti-CD28-responding cells, and higher oligoclonality was observed in CMV-responding cells than in CD3/CD28-stimulated and Gag-responding cells. A correlation was observed between TCR oligoclonality and proviral oligoclonality within the same sorted populations. The study involved few individuals and tested only a limited range of antigens.

The immunoSEQ hsTCRB assay version 4 in survey mode was used to sequence TCRbeta repertoires from genomic DNA. Genomic DNA was diluted to about 9.9 ng/uL, and up to roughly 1 ug per sample was used for TCRbeta sequencing. Per the source publication's procedure: TCRbeta data analysis was done in ImmunoSeq Analyzer 3.0, and diversity was calculated on productive nucleotide rearrangements. Lower-bound TCR diversity was estimated with the improved Chao index, and clonality with the Gini coefficient using the Immunarch R package. Nucleotide rearrangements that differed but encoded the same CDR3beta amino acid sequence were counted as separate clonotypes. Differential abundance analysis found TCRbeta sequences that were significantly enriched in antigen-responding cells compared with anti-CD3/anti-CD28-activated cells. Using predicted peptide-MHC specificity as the basis, GLIPH2 grouped TCRs into clusters, both for each participant individually and for the merged data sets that combined participants. In TCRdb, the immuneACCESS table is reduced to in-frame sequences with V and J assigned. These tables do not hold every clone; where another copy was compared, an unresolved V gene accounts for under half, and the others remain unexplained. That table furnishes V, J and clone size, whereas the DNA furnished D and trimming. In this sample the table shows around 28,000 clones, around four fifths of which occur a single time. Of the sample, about 0.8% falls within the top ten clones.

What this sample's treatment or condition label stands for: suppressive antiretroviral therapy. Lysates of CMV-infected fibroblasts at about 9.3 ug/mL were used to stimulate the cells. Memory populations depleted of antigen-responding cells were obtained by sorting nonresponding CD40L-negative CD69-negative CD45RO-high memory CD4+ T cells. Participants were HIV-1-infected adults who started suppressive ART during chronic infection. For at least 4 years, the participants' plasma HIV-1 RNA had been undetectable, below 50 copies/mL. To be included, a participant needed positive CMV serology and a CD4+ T cell count above 400 cells/uL. Before stimulation, PBMCs were isolated using density centrifugation and depleted of CD8+ T cells. Stimulation of CD8-depleted PBMCs was carried out for more than 15 hours with anti-CD28/CD49d costimulation, CD40-blocking antibody and enfuvirtide, to prevent new infections. Cell sorting was performed on a Beckman Coulter MoFlo Legacy or XDP sorter, and dead cells were excluded with propidium iodide. Genomic DNA was extracted using the QIAamp DNA Mini Kit for samples with more than one million cells and using the Quick-DNA Microprep Kit for all other samples.

Spanning cysteine to phenylalanine, the CDR3 consists of 17 amino acids. Of all the DNA, just the CDR3 is kept, 51 bases in frame from base 1. Taken from the germline V gene, the CDR1 and CDR2 loops are SGHRS and YFSETQ. Trimmed from V: 0 bases; trimmed from J: 5 bases; junction bases lacking a gene match: 13. Regarding this clone: Its target antigen remains unknown. No quality values exist for individual bases; no much larger clone is one base distant.

This receptor was taken from an adult woman with HIV who was CMV-seropositive. This specimen consisted of CD4+ T cells sorted from PBMCs after approximately 19-hour stimulation, obtained from a patient who received antiretroviral therapy. The meaning of the sample's cell subset or site label: CD40L-CD69- CD45RO-high memory CD4 T cells not responding to CMV lysate. The chain is encoded by TRBV5-1 joined to TRBJ1-2, and TRBD1 matches 7 of the central bases. The base sequence is TGCGCCAGCAGCTTGGGGGTCGACTATCGACAGGGATATGGCTACACCTTC. Translated, it gives CASSLGVDYRQGYGYTF.